Shown below are 9 T cell receptor beta chains from a single sample sequenced in a study of cytomegalovirus exposure and HLA in healthy donors. This PCR relied on a set of 60 Vbeta primers and 13 Jbeta primers. This table comes from immunoSEQ multiplex PCR, and its TCRdb copy is limited to in-frame clones, with some not included. The sample has roughly 120,000 clones, around 80% seen once; the top ten hold roughly 13%. The specimen was PBMCs. These receptors were taken from a woman in her sixties in good health and CMV-seropositive.

In its sample, this clone was seen a few times. The rearrangement links TRBV19 to TRBJ2-5; D possibly corresponds to TRBD2 (6 bases). The germline V gene encodes CDR1 LNHDA and CDR2 SQIVND (reference sequence). Deletions cut 4 bases from V and 5 bases from J, with 17 bases between. This CDR3 is 15 amino acids long. CDR3 region: CASSTGTAPLETQYF. In nucleotides, the CDR3 is TGTGCCAGTAGTACTGGGACTGCCCCGCTGGAGACCCAGTACTTC. Variable domain in full (rest from reference TRBV19 and TRBJ2-5): DGGITQSPKYLFRKEGQNVTLSCEQNLNHDAMYWYRQDPGQGLRLIYYSQIVNDFQKGDIAEGYSVSREKKESFPLTVTSAQKNPTAFYLCASSTGTAPLETQYFGPGTRLLVL.

This chain joins TRBV7-2 and TRBJ1-2, with 7 bases fitting TRBD1. Germline values: CDR1 SGHTA, CDR2 FQGNSA. V gave up 5 bases and J gave up 4 bases; unmatched junction bases: 10. The CDR3 contains 15 residues. The CDR3: CASSPGQPRSYGYTF. CDR3 coding DNA: TGTGCCAGCAGCCCGGGACAGCCACGGAGCTATGGCTACACCTTC. The full variable domain, its missing parts supplied by reference TRBV7-2 and TRBJ1-2, is GAGVSQSPSNKVTEKGKDVELRCDPISGHTALYWYRQSLGQGLEFLIYFQGNSAPDKSGLPSDRFSAERTGGSVSTLTIQRTQQEDSAVYLCASSPGQPRSYGYTFGSGTRLTVV.

This clone came up once. The chain uses TRBV11-1 and TRBJ1-6, with unresolved D. Germline loops: CDR1 SGHAT, CDR2 FQDESV (reference sequence). The CDR3 spans 13 residues. Trimming took off 7 bases at V and 4 bases at J, with 8 bases between the two ends. Here the CDR3 DNA reads TGTGCCAGCACGCAGGATTATAATTCACCCCTCCACTTT. This sequence encodes CASTQDYNSPLHF. Complete variable domain (other parts from reference TRBV11-1 and TRBJ1-6): EAEVAQSPRYKITEKSQAVAFWCDPISGHATLYWYRQILGQGPELLVQFQDESVVDDSQLPKDRFSAERLKGVDSTLKIQPAELGDSAMYLCASTQDYNSPLHFGNGTRLTVT.

V is TRBV7-6 and J is TRBJ1-6, with 9 bases that match TRBD1. Losses at the gene ends were 5 bases for V and 7 bases for J; bases not matched to a gene: 6. The CDR3 has 15 amino acids. The V gene's germline CDR1 is SGHVS and CDR2 FNYEAQ. The CDR3 DNA reads TGTGCCAGCAGCCCACAGGGGGCGGGGAATTCACCCCTCCACTTT. This codes for CASSPQGAGNSPLHF.

For the CDR3, the DNA is TGTGCCAGTAGGGACAGGGCTGATCAGCCCCAGCATTTT. This sequence encodes CASRDRADQPQHF. This rearrangement joins TRBV19 to TRBJ1-5, with TRBD1 identical over 8 bases. Germline trimming cut 6 bases from V and 5 bases from J; bases unmatched to any gene: 3. Germline assignment: CDR1 LNHDA and CDR2 SQIVND (reference sequence). The length of the CDR3 is 13 residues.

The rearrangement uses TRBV19 and TRBJ2-7, with 9 bases lining up with TRBD1. There are 14 residues in the CDR3. The ends lost 7 bases at V and 0 bases at J; junction bases unmatched: 4. Germline assignment: CDR1 LNHDA and CDR2 SQIVND (reference sequence). This chain's CDR3 is CASKLTGGSYEQYF. The CDR3 nucleotides are TGTGCCAGTAAGCTGACAGGGGGCTCCTACGAGCAGTACTTC.

J is TRBJ1-1 and V is TRBV4-3, with D possibly TRBD1 on 5 matching bases. The CDR3 has 13 amino acids. Germline lookup yields CDR1 LGHNA and CDR2 YSLEER. Trimming shortened V by 4 bases and J by 1 base, and 7 bases separated the two germline ends. The CDR3 reads CASSLGGNTEAFF. The CDR3 bases are TGCGCCAGCAGCCTCGGGGGGAACACTGAAGCTTTCTTT.

In the case of this clone: The junction differs from germline at one of its ends, possibly a read error. This chain uses TRBV5-1 with TRBJ1-5; no reliable D call. Germline CDR1 and CDR2: SGHRS and YFSETQ. This CDR3 region has 15 residues. CDR3 region: CASSFEGYSNQPQHF. In DNA, the CDR3 is TGCGCCAGCAGCTTTGAGGGATATAGCAATCAGCCCCAACATTTT. The complete variable domain, with remaining parts taken from reference TRBV5-1 and TRBJ1-5, reads KAGVTQTPRYLIKTRGQQVTLSCSPISGHRSVSWYQQTPGQGLQFLFEYFSETQRNKGNFPGRFSGRQFSNSRSEMNVSTLELGDSALYLCASSFEGYSNQPQHFGDGTRLSIL.

The CDR3 coding sequence is TGTGCCAGCAGGAGGACAGGGGAAGATGGCTACACCTTC. This gives the protein CASRRTGEDGYTF. This chain joins TRBV6-1 and TRBJ1-2; 9 bases are a match to TRBD1. V was pared by 6 bases and J by 6 bases, with 5 bases of the junction left unmatched. The germline V gene encodes CDR1 MNHNS and CDR2 SASEGT. The CDR3 sequence is 13 residues long.